The 14 T cell receptor beta chains reported below all come from one sample, sequenced in a study of blood T cell repertoires in COVID-19. TCRdb's copy holds only in-frame clones and misses some; the assay was immunoSEQ multiplex PCR. The sample gives about 280,000 clones, 85% of which show up once; roughly 2.7% is in the top ten. The sequencing input was PBMCs or T cells enriched from blood (not recorded which). These receptors came from a woman in her 50s who had recovered from COVID-19.

The chain has TRBV7-2 and TRBJ1-5; 10 bases are shared with TRBD1. V dropped 3 bases and J dropped 6; count of bases not matched to a gene: 2. CDR1 is SGHTA, CDR2 FQGNSA, per germline. This CDR3 has 14 amino acids. The chain's CDR3 is CASSFRTGGQPQHF. For the CDR3, the DNA is TGTGCCAGCAGCTTTAGGACAGGGGGTCAGCCCCAGCATTTT.

This chain links TRBV6-6 with TRBJ1-3; the D is unclear. In germline, CDR1 is MNHNY, CDR2 SVGAGI (reference sequence). CDR3 length equals 16 residues. V lost 5 bases and J 0 bases, leaving 14 bases between the germline ends. The DNA of the CDR3 is TGTGCCAGCAGTGCCCAACAGAGTCTCTCTGGAAACACCATATATTTT. Translated: CASSAQQSLSGNTIYF.

The gene calls are TRBV19 and TRBJ2-5; possible D gene TRBD1, 6 bases. The V end was cut by 5 bases, the J end by 5 bases, with 12 bases between. The CDR3 is 13 residues long. Germline CDR1 is LNHDA and CDR2 is SQIVND (reference sequence). Written as DNA, the CDR3 is TGTGCCAGTAGTTCACAGGGATGGGAGACCCAGTACTTC. It specifies CASSSQGWETQYF.

V gene TRBV19 combines with J gene TRBJ1-1, with 7 positions matching TRBD1. V lost 7 bases and J lost 7; bases outside the gene matches: 9. The CDR3 consists of 13 residues. The germline V gene has CDR1 LNHDA and CDR2 SQIVND (reference sequence). CDR3 protein: CASTTRTGLEAFF. DNA for the CDR3: TGTGCCAGTACCACCCGGACAGGTCTTGAAGCTTTCTTT.

CDR3 sequence: CASSVRNEQFF. DNA of the CDR3: TGTGCCAGCAGCGTTCGGAATGAGCAGTTCTTC. This chain links TRBV5-6 with TRBJ2-1; D remains unclear. The V end lost 4 bases, the J end lost 7 bases, and 6 bases lay between the germline ends. This CDR3 has 11 amino acids. Per germline, CDR1 SGHDT and CDR2 YYEEEE.

The CDR3 DNA sequence: TGTGCCAGCAGTTACAGAGTCCCCTACGAGCAGTACTTC. This gives the protein CASSYRVPYEQYF. The chain joins TRBV6-5 to TRBJ2-7, with no clear D. CDR1 and CDR2 from the germline V gene are MNHEY and SVGAGI. CDR3 length: 13 amino acids. Trimming took off 2 bases at V and 2 bases at J, with 7 bases between the two ends.

The rearrangement uses TRBV5-1 and TRBJ1-1; maybe TRBD1 (6 bases). CDR1 is SGHRS, CDR2 YFSETQ, per germline. V lost 4 bases, J lost 5 bases, and 21 bases lay in between. The CDR3 length is 16 residues. The CDR3 here is CASSLQPGGRETEAFF. For the CDR3, the DNA is TGCGCCAGCAGCCTACAGCCGGGGGGCCGGGAAACTGAAGCTTTCTTT.

V usage is TRBV12-3 or TRBV12-4 and J usage is TRBJ2-7, with TRBD1 matching over 8 bases. The CDR3 covers 12 residues. The V gene end was trimmed by 5 bases and the J gene end by 6 bases; junction bases not matched to a gene: 3. The CDR3 DNA reads TGTGCCAGCAGTGGACAGGGATCCGAGCAGTACTTC. Translating it yields CASSGQGSEQYF.

The gene calls are TRBV14 and TRBJ2-1; weak D call: TRBD1 (6 bases). Germline CDR1 and CDR2: SGHDN and FVKESK. V shed 2 bases and J shed 0 bases, with 14 bases lying between them. This CDR3 comprises 17 residues. CDR3 sequence (DNA): TGTGCCAGCAGCCAAAGGGGGATAACCCACTCCTACAATGAGCAGTTCTTC. Amino acid sequence: CASSQRGITHSYNEQFF. Drawing the rest from reference TRBV14 and TRBJ2-1, the complete variable domain is EAGVTQFPSHSVIEKGQTVTLRCDPISGHDNLYWYRRVMGKEIKFLLHFVKESKQDESGMPNNRFLAERTGGTYSTLKVQPAELEDSGVYFCASSQRGITHSYNEQFFGPGTRLTVL.

This clone appeared a single time. The V gene is TRBV2, the J gene TRBJ1-5; D call uncertain. This CDR3 comprises 14 residues. Germline assignment: CDR1 SNHLY and CDR2 FYNNEI. Trimming left V 5 bases short and J 1 base short, with 9 bases between. The CDR3 here is CASSLSQSNQPQHF. CDR3 DNA: TGTGCCAGCAGTCTATCCCAAAGCAATCAGCCCCAGCATTTT.

Written as DNA, the CDR3 is TGTGCCAGCAGTGACACAGGCGATGACTATGGCTACACCTTC. This codes for CASSDTGDDYGYTF. This rearrangement joins TRBV2 to TRBJ1-2, with TRBD1 as a possible D gene (5 bases). V was trimmed by 3 bases and J by 3 bases, leaving 11 bases between them. The CDR3 runs 14 residues. The germline V gene has CDR1 SNHLY and CDR2 FYNNEI.

The chain links TRBV6-5 to TRBJ1-1; D perhaps matches TRBD1 (5 bases). The V end lost 0 bases, the J end lost 6 bases, and 14 bases lay between the germline ends. Germline V gives CDR1 MNHEY, CDR2 SVGAGI. The CDR3 is 15 residues long. Written as DNA, the CDR3 is TGTGCCAGCAGTTACTCGGGACTAGTCATGTCTGAAGCTTTCTTT. Its protein product is CASSYSGLVMSEAFF.

This sequence joins TRBV28 and TRBJ1-4, with D unclear. The CDR3 covers 16 residues. Germline V lookup: CDR1 MDHEN, CDR2 SYDVKM. The V end was cut by 5 bases, the J end by 0 bases, with 13 bases between. The CDR3 coding sequence is TGTGCCAGCAGTCCATCAGACATAACAACTAATGAAAAACTGTTTTTT. Its protein is CASSPSDITTNEKLFF.

V gene TRBV9 combines with J gene TRBJ2-7, with a tentative D call TRBD1 (6 bases). CDR3 size: 18 residues. The V and J ends lost 0 bases and 3 bases respectively, with 22 bases between them. Germline V gene sequence: CDR1 SGDLS, CDR2 YYNGEE. DNA for the CDR3: TGTGCCAGCAGCGTAGTGTGTCAGGGGTCCCTTCCCTACTACGAGCAGTACTTC. It is translated as CASSVVCQGSLPYYEQYF. The full variable domain, with the rest looked up from reference TRBV9 and TRBJ2-7, is DSGVTQTPKHLITATGQRVTLRCSPRSGDLSVYWYQQSLDQGLQFLIQYYNGEERAKGNILERFSAQQFPDLHSELNLSSLELGDSALYFCASSVVCQGSLPYYEQYFGPGTRLTVT.